Following are 17 T cell receptor beta chains from one sample sequenced in a study of T cells in tumors after PD-1 blockade. Sequencing was performed with immunoSEQ multiplex PCR; in TCRdb, only in-frame clones are kept and a portion is missing. This sample carries 60,000 to 75,000 clones, roughly 70% of them seen once, and the ten largest clones take over 3.5%. Sequencing used PBMCs, obtained after anti-PD-1 treatment. These TCRs come from a human donor with basal cell carcinoma.

The chain carries TRBV4-1 and TRBJ2-5, with 8 bases that match TRBD2. The V segment lost 4 bases and the J segment 9 bases; nucleotides outside the gene matches: 13. CDR1 and CDR2 from the germline V gene are MGHRA and YSYEKL. The CDR3 length is 15 residues. The CDR3 is CASSREKGLAGSQYF. CDR3 nucleotides: TGCGCCAGCAGCCGCGAAAAGGGGCTAGCGGGCTCCCAGTACTTC.

The chain couples TRBV3-1 (or the pseudogene TRBV3-2) to TRBJ1-5; tentative D call: TRBD1 (5 bases). V lost 4 bases, J lost 4 bases, and 11 bases lay in between. The germline V gene has CDR1 LGHDT and CDR2 YNNKEL (reference sequence). The CDR3 covers 14 residues. The CDR3 nucleotides read TGTGCCAGCAGCCTAGCCAGACAGAATCAGCCCCAGCATTTT. Its protein is CASSLARQNQPQHF.

This sequence joins TRBV15 and TRBJ1-3, with 10 bases that match TRBD1. CDR3 size: 16 residues. In germline, CDR1 is LNHNV, CDR2 YYDKDF (reference sequence). V shed 4 bases and J 3 bases; nucleotides not matched to a gene: 6. The CDR3 loop reads CATSTRDRGFGNTIYF. In nucleotides, the CDR3 is TGTGCCACCAGCACCCGGGACAGGGGATTTGGAAACACCATATATTTT.

This clone is medium-sized (0.01 to 0.1%) within its sample. The chain uses TRBV19 and TRBJ2-1; 11 bases match TRBD2. Trimming removed 1 base from V and 8 bases from J; junction bases left unmatched: 7. The CDR3 extends over 16 amino acids. Germline loops: CDR1 LNHDA, CDR2 SQIVND (reference sequence). The CDR3 spells CASSIGSGGAVDEQFF. The CDR3 nucleotides are TGTGCCAGTAGTATAGGTAGCGGGGGGGCCGTAGATGAGCAGTTCTTC.

This sequence joins TRBV9 and TRBJ2-5; 9 bases map to TRBD2. Germline CDR1 and CDR2: SGDLS and YYNGEE. The CDR3 sequence is 15 residues long. J gave up 3 bases and V 0 bases, and 3 bases lay outside the gene matches. CDR3 sequence (DNA): TGTGCCAGCAGCGTAGGTAGCGGGGGAAAAGAGACCCAGTACTTC. This gives the protein CASSVGSGGKETQYF.

The rearrangement joins TRBV11-1 to TRBJ2-3; D remains unclear. CDR3 size: 13 residues. Germline V gene sequence: CDR1 SGHAT, CDR2 FQDESV (reference sequence). The V gene lost 1 base and the J gene lost 2 bases, with 4 bases spanning the gap. The CDR3 reads CASSLVHTDTQYF. The CDR3, as DNA: TGTGCCAGCAGCTTAGTGCACACAGATACGCAGTATTTT.

Points on this clone: The sample carries other DNA sequences with the same CDR3. This sequence joins TRBV2 and TRBJ2-3, with D uncertain. V was clipped by 6 bases and J by 0 bases, with 10 bases between them. The CDR3 sequence is 14 residues long. In germline, CDR1 is SNHLY, CDR2 FYNNEI. The CDR3 bases are TGTGCCAGCAGGGCTAGAATTAGCACAGATACGCAGTATTTT. Its translation is CASRARISTDTQYF.

The chain employs TRBV5-1 and TRBJ2-7; no reliable D call. This CDR3 comprises 14 residues. Trimming removed 0 bases from V and 2 bases from J, with 9 bases in between. From germline, CDR1 is SGHRS and CDR2 YFSETQ. CDR3 sequence reads: CASSLGDPTYEQYF. The CDR3 DNA sequence: TGCGCCAGCAGCTTGGGGGATCCCACCTACGAGCAGTACTTC.

This sequence joins TRBV6-4 and TRBJ2-3; 9 bases match TRBD1. The CDR3 has 18 residues. Germline V gives CDR1 MRHNA, CDR2 SNTAGT. V was pared by 0 bases and J by 5 bases, with 12 bases of the junction left unmatched. CDR3 nucleotides: TGTGCCAGCAGTGACTCACTATTACCGGGACAGGGAAAAGATACGCAGTATTTT. Protein: CASSDSLLPGQGKDTQYF.

The J gene is TRBJ2-5, the V gene TRBV2; 7 bases align to TRBD2. This CDR3 contains 14 residues. The junction had 6 bases not matched to a gene; V was cut back by 4 bases and J by 4 bases. Germline values: CDR1 SNHLY, CDR2 FYNNEI. Here the CDR3 DNA reads TGTGCCAGCAGTGCTATACTAGCGTCAGAGACCCAGTACTTC. This codes for CASSAILASETQYF.

The CDR3 coding sequence is TGTGCCAGCAGCGGCGGTAAAGATACGCAGTATTTT. The encoded protein is CASSGGKDTQYF. This sequence joins TRBV7-6 and TRBJ2-3; D is unresolved. The CDR3 is 12 residues long. CDR1 and CDR2 (germline): SGHVS, FNYEAQ. V was shortened by 5 bases and J by 5 bases, with 8 bases between the two germline ends.

The V and J genes are TRBV23-1 and TRBJ2-2; the D gene is possibly TRBD2 (6 bases). TRBV23-1 is annotated as an ORF whose role is uncertain. The CDR3 has 16 residues. The ends were cut back, 7 bases at V and 0 bases at J, with 15 bases in the middle. CDR3: CASTSRRGTNTGELFF. The CDR3 coding sequence is TGCGCCAGCACCTCTAGGAGGGGAACGAACACCGGGGAGCTGTTTTTT.

This sequence joins TRBV4-1 and TRBJ2-5; 10 nucleotides line up with TRBD2. Germline CDR1 MGHRA, CDR2 YSYEKL. V was clipped by 0 bases and J by 3 bases; unmatched bases: 4. The CDR3 covers 16 residues. The chain's CDR3 is CASSQDGTSEEETQYF. CDR3 nucleotides: TGCGCCAGCAGCCAAGATGGGACTAGCGAAGAAGAGACCCAGTACTTC.

This clone was counted only a few times. The rearrangement joins TRBV2 to TRBJ1-5; 10 nucleotides agree with TRBD1. CDR3 length: 15 residues. Germline loops: CDR1 SNHLY, CDR2 FYNNEI. Germline trimming cut 6 bases from V and 5 bases from J; bases unmatched to any gene: 7. The CDR3 bases are TGTGCCAGCAGGGCTCGACAGGGGGCATATCAGCCCCAGCATTTT. Translation: CASRARQGAYQPQHF.

V usage is TRBV3-1 (or the pseudogene TRBV3-2) and J usage is TRBJ2-1; TRBD1 or TRBD2 may be the D gene (7 bases each). Deletions cut 0 bases from V and 7 bases from J, with 13 bases between. This CDR3 contains 15 residues. The germline CDR1 and CDR2 sequences are LGHDT and YNNKEL (reference sequence). The chain's CDR3 is CASSQDSRGGNEQFF. The DNA for the CDR3 is TGTGCCAGCAGCCAAGATAGCAGGGGGGGGAATGAGCAGTTCTTC.

This clone was seen just once. This chain connects TRBV7-2 to TRBJ2-2, with 8 bases identical to TRBD1. Germline lookup yields CDR1 SGHTA and CDR2 FQGNSA. The CDR3 runs 16 residues. Losses at the gene ends were 4 bases for V and 1 base for J; bases not matched to a gene: 5. In nucleotides, the CDR3 is TGTGCCAGCAGCTCTCCCGGGACAGGGAACACCGGGGAGCTGTTTTTT. This codes for CASSSPGTGNTGELFF.

To note about this clone: One end of the junction fails to match germline, which may point to a read error. This chain joins TRBV2 and TRBJ2-2, with D perhaps matching TRBD1 (6 bases). The CDR3 totals 12 residues. From germline, CDR1 is SNHLY and CDR2 FYNNEI. In DNA, the CDR3 is TGTGCCAGCACTGAAGGGGGAGGGGAGCTGTTTTTT. This codes for CASTEGGGELFF.